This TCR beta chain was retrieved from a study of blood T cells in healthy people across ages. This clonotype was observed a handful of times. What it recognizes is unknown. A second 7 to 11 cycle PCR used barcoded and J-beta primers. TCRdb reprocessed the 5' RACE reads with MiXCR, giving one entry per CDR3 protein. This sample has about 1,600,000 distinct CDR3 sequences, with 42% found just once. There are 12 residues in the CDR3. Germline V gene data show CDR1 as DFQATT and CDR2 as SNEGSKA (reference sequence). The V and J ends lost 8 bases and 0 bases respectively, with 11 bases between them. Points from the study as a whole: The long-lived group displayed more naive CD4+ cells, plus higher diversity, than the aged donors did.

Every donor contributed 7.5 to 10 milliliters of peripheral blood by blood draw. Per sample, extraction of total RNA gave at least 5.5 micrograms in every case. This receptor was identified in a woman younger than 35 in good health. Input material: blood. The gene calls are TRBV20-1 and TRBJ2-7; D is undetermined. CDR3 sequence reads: CSFVADSYEQYF. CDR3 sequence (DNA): TGCAGTTTCGTCGCCGACTCCTACGAGCAGTACTTC.